These T cell receptor beta chains were read from a single sample in a study of cytomegalovirus exposure and HLA in healthy donors. Assay used: immunoSEQ multiplex PCR; TCRdb lists only in-frame clones, some missing. The data contain over 85,000 clones, around four fifths of them singletons. What was sequenced was PBMCs. These TCRs come from a man between 35 and 55 years old in good health and CMV-seronegative. CDR3s include the opening cysteine and the closing phenylalanine or tryptophan. Not all rows give a size; the values are once, few, many and, for expanded clones, a class.

v_gene: TRBV30; abundance: -; CDR3aa: CAWSPYNGGYTF
v_gene: TRBV20-1; abundance: few; CDR3aa: CSGGQNGYTF
v_gene: TRBV10-3; abundance: -; CDR3aa: CASGTADSNQPQHF
v_gene: TRBV4-1; abundance: once; CDR3aa: CASSSSGTTNTGELFF
v_gene: TRBV19; abundance: -; CDR3aa: CASSIEARGLGNYGYTF
v_gene: TRBV19; abundance: -; CDR3aa: CASSIVAGANTEAFF
v_gene: TRBV5-1; abundance: few; CDR3aa: CASSPRDGAQETQYF
v_gene: TRBV5-1; abundance: -; CDR3aa: CASSRDSTYLNTEAFF
v_gene: TRBV13; abundance: -; CDR3aa: CASSLGRNYNSPLHF
v_gene: TRBV6-5; abundance: -; CDR3aa: CASTDRGGLSHEQYF
v_gene: TRBV6-1; abundance: -; CDR3aa: CASSLTGGWDEQFF
v_gene: TRBV29-1; abundance: -; CDR3aa: CSVGAAQETQYF
v_gene: TRBV5-1; abundance: -; CDR3aa: CANSLGDRLTDTQYF
v_gene: TRBV29-1; abundance: -; CDR3aa: CSVEVGAVTGETQYF
v_gene: TRBV5-1; abundance: -; CDR3aa: CASSLTGGDSPLHF
v_gene: TRBV5-3; abundance: -; CDR3aa: CARSQLGGGCTEAFF
v_gene: TRBV5-1; abundance: -; CDR3aa: CASSLLITGGHADTQYF
v_gene: TRBV13; abundance: -; CDR3aa: CASSLEQGAYGYTF
v_gene: TRBV5-8; abundance: -; CDR3aa: CASRMDWNTEAFF
v_gene: TRBV7-9; abundance: -; CDR3aa: CASSPRTGREEAFF
v_gene: TRBV9; abundance: -; CDR3aa: CASSPGGTSGTRPFF
v_gene: TRBV13; abundance: -; CDR3aa: CASSPDRGPGNTIYF
v_gene: TRBV27; abundance: -; CDR3aa: CASSFGGSNEKLFF
v_gene: TRBV7-9; abundance: -; CDR3aa: CASSLGNSDYNEQFF
v_gene: TRBV5-1; abundance: -; CDR3aa: CASSFTRDRYNSPLHF
v_gene: TRBV27; abundance: few; CDR3aa: CASSSGGLETQYF
v_gene: TRBV6-6; abundance: -; CDR3aa: CASSYSEGGTEAFF
v_gene: TRBV10-2; abundance: -; CDR3aa: CASSESRYSGDSTDTQYF
v_gene: TRBV9; abundance: once; CDR3aa: CASSVGLAGDTGELFF
v_gene: TRBV18; abundance: -; CDR3aa: CASSPSLVAGANEQFF
v_gene: TRBV6-5; abundance: -; CDR3aa: CASRTRDRDYEQYF
v_gene: TRBV18; abundance: -; CDR3aa: CASSADRNTEAFF
v_gene: TRBV4-1; abundance: -; CDR3aa: CASSFGTGVNYGYTF
v_gene: TRBV7-9; abundance: once; CDR3aa: CASSNSGGSSYEQYF
v_gene: TRBV7-9; abundance: once; CDR3aa: CASSLSEDSPLHF
v_gene: TRBV27; abundance: -; CDR3aa: CASSPPYGTEAFF
v_gene: TRBV9; abundance: -; CDR3aa: CASSVAAGTRQATYGYTF